Given below is one T cell receptor beta chain in context. The data originate from a study of blood T cell repertoires in COVID-19. The table came from immunoSEQ multiplex PCR; TCRdb's copy has only in-frame clones and leaves some out. The sample contains about 200,000 clones, around 89% of which appear only once. V trimming: 2 bases; J trimming: 2 bases; junction bases outside the gene matches: 11. Germline CDR1 reads SEHNR; CDR2 reads FQNEAQ (reference sequence). The CDR3 is 17 residues long. Sequencing was performed on PBMCs or T cells enriched from blood (not recorded which). The clonotype was recovered from a woman younger than 30 who had recovered from COVID-19. The rearrangement links TRBV7-9 to TRBJ1-1; 7 bases match TRBD1. CDR3 nucleotides: TGTGCCAGCAGCTTAATGGACAGGTTTAAAAGAAACACTGAAGCTTTCTTT. It yields the protein CASSLMDRFKRNTEAFF.